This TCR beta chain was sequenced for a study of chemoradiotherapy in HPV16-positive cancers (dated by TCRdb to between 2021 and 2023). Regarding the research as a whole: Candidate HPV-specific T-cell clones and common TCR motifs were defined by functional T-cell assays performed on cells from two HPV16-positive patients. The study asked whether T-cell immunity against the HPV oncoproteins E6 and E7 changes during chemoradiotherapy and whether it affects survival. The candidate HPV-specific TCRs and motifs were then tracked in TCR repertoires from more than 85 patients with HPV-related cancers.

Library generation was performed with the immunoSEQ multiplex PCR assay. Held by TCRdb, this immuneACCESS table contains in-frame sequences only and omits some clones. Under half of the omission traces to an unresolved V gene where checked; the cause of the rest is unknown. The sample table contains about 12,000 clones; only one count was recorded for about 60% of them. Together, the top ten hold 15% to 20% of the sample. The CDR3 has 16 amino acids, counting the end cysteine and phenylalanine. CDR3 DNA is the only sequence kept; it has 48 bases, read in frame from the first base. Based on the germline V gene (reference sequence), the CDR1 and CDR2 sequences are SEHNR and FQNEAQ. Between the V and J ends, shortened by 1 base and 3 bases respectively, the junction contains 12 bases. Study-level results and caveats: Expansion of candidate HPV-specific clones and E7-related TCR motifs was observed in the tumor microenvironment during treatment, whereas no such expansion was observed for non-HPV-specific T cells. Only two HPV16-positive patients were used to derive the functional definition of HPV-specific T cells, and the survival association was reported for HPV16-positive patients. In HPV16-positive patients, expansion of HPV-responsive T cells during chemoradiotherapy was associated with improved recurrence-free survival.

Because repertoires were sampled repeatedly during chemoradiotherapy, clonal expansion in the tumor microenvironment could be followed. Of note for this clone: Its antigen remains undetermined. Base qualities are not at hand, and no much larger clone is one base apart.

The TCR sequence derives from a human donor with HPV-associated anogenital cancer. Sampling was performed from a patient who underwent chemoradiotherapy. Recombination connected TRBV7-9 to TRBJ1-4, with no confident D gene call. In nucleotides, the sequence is TGTGCCAGCAGCTTAGGGCTTCAAGGCCCTAATGAAAAACTGTTTTTT. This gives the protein CASSLGLQGPNEKLFF.